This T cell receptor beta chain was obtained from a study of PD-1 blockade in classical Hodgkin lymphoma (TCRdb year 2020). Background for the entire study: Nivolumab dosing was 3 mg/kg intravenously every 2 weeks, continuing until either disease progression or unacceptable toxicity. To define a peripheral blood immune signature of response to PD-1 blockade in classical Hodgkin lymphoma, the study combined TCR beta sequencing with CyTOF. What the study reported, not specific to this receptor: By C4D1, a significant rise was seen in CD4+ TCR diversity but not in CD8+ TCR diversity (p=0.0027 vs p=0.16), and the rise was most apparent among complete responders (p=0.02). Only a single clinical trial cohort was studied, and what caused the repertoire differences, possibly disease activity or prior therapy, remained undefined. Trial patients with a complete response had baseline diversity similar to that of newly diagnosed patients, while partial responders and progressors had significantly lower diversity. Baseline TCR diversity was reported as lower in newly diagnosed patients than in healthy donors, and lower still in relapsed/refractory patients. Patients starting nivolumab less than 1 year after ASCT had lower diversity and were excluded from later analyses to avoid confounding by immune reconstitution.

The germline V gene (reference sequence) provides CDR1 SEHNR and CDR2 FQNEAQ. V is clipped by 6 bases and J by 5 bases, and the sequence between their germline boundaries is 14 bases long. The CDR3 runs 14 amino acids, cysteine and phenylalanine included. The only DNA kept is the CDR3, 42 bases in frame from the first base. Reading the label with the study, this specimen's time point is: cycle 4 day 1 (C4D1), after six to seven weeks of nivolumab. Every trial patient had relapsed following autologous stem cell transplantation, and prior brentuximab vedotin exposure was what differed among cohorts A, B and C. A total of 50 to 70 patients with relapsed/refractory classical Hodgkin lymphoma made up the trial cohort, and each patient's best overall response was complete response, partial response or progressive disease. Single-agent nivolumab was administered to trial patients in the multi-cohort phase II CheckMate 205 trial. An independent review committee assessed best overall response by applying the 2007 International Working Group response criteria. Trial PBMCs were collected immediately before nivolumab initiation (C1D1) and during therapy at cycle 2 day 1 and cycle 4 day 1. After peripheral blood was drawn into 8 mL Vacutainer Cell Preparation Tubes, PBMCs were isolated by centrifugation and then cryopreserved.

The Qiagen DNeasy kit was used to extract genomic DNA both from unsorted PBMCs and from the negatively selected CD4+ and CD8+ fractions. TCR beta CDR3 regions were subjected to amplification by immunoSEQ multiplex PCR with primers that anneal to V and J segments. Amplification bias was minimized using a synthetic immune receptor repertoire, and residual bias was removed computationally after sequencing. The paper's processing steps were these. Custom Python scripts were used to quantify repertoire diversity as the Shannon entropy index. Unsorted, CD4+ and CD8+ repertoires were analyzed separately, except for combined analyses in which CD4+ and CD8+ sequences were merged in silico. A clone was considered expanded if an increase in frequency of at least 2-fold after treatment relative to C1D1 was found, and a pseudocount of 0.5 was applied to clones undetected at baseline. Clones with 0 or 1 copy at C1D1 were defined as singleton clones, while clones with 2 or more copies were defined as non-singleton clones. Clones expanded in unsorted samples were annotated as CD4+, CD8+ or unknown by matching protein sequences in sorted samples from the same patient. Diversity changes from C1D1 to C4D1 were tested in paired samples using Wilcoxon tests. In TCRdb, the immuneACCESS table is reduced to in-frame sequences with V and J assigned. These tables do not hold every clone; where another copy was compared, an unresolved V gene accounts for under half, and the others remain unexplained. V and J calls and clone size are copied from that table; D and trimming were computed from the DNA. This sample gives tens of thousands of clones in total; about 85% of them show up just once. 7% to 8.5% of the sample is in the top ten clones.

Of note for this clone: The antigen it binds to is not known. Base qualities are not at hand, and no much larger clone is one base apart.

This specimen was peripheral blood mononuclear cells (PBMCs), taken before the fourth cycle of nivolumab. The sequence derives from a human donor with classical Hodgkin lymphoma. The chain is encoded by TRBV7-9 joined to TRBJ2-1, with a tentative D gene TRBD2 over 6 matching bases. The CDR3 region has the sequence CASRPLGGNNEQFF. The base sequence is TGTGCCAGCAGGCCGCTTGGAGGGAACAATGAGCAGTTCTTC.